This T cell receptor (beta chain) was observed in a study of early T cells in non-severe SARS-CoV-2 infection. Study-level background: It was bulk RNA from unsorted whole blood that was sequenced, and the chains were unpaired. Broader study findings: Private and CD4 specificities were missed by VDJdb matching, which favored anti-spike CD8 responses.

Researchers attached unique molecular identifiers to individual cDNA molecules. TCRdb re-analysed the 5' RACE reads in MiXCR, keeping a single row per CDR3 protein. This sample has tens of thousands of distinct CDR3 sequences, with around 13% found just once. CDR1 is LGHNA, CDR2 YNFKEQ, per germline. The CDR3 runs to 17 residues. V shed 2 bases and J shed 0 bases, with 11 bases lying between them. This clonotype has more than one count but fewer than ten. The antigen remains undetermined. This receptor was taken from an adult who was a healthcare worker with PCR-confirmed SARS-CoV-2 infection or an uninfected control (not recorded which). V usage is TRBV4-2 and J usage is TRBJ2-6; D is undetermined. Sequenced material: whole blood. CDR3 in DNA: TGTGCCAGCAGCCAAAGCCCCTCGGACTCTGGGGCCAACGTCCTGACTTTC. Its translation: CASSQSPSDSGANVLTF.